This T cell receptor beta chain was profiled in a study of blood T cell repertoires in COVID-19. Recruitment covered about two dozen US areas and drew participants whose ages spanned 18 to 89 years. Participants' reported clinical history set cohort assignment. Trimming removed 3 bases at V and 6 bases at J, with 13 bases between. The CDR3 totals 14 residues. Germline lookup yields CDR1 SGDLS and CDR2 YYNGEE. TCRdb's copy holds only in-frame clones and misses some; the assay was immunoSEQ multiplex PCR. In the table there are some 410,000 clones, 88% of which are singletons. The receptor was derived from a woman in her twenties or thirties with acute COVID-19. The rearrangement joins TRBV9 to TRBJ1-5; tentatively, D is TRBD1 (5 bases). The sample taken for sequencing was PBMCs or T cells enriched from blood (not recorded which). This CDR3 reads CASSEWGGSQPQHF. The CDR3 nucleotides read TGTGCCAGCAGCGAGTGGGGGGGGTCTCAGCCCCAGCATTTT.